The 14 T cell receptor beta chains listed next were all sequenced from one sample in a study of blood T cell repertoires in COVID-19. Libraries were prepared by immunoSEQ multiplex PCR; TCRdb keeps only in-frame clonotypes and omits some of them. The table records some 210,000 clones, under 90% of them present only once. The sequenced sample consisted of PBMCs or T cells enriched from blood (not recorded which). The receptors were gathered from a woman between 50 and 59 years old with acute COVID-19.

The J gene is TRBJ2-7, the V gene TRBV6-5, with 9 nucleotides matching TRBD2. There are 15 residues in the CDR3. Germline-derived CDR1 and CDR2 are MNHEY and SVGAGI. J gave up 2 bases and V 5 bases, and 7 bases lay outside the gene matches. The CDR3 sequence is CASSPRGGAPYEQYF. CDR3 coding DNA: TGTGCCAGCAGTCCCCGCGGGGGGGCCCCCTACGAGCAGTACTTC.

The chain is built from TRBV4-3 and TRBJ2-5; maybe TRBD1 (6 bases). Trimming took off 1 base at V and 3 bases at J, with 12 bases between the two ends. CDR3 length: 15 residues. Per germline, CDR1 LGHNA and CDR2 YSLEER. CDR3 region: CASSQAGTSEETQYF. DNA of the CDR3: TGCGCCAGCAGCCAAGCCGGGACATCGGAAGAGACCCAGTACTTC.

The chain combines TRBV6-1 with TRBJ1-1; D gene unclear. The CDR3 runs 12 residues. Germline values: CDR1 MNHNS, CDR2 SASEGT. Trimming stripped 5 bases from V and 4 bases from J, with 8 bases between. DNA of the CDR3: TGTGCCAGCAGTATATTGGCCACTGAAGCTTTCTTT. Translating gives CASSILATEAFF.

This chain joins TRBV6-1 and TRBJ1-2; TRBD1 matches 8 bases. CDR1 is MNHNS and CDR2 is SASEGT in the germline V gene. Germline trimming cut 2 bases from V and 8 bases from J; bases unmatched to any gene: 4. The CDR3 loop spans 13 amino acids. The CDR3 DNA sequence: TGTGCCAGCAGTGAAAGACAGGGGAACGGCTACACCTTC. This translates into CASSERQGNGYTF.

The V and J genes are TRBV12-3 or TRBV12-4 and TRBJ1-5, with 9 positions matching TRBD1. CDR3 length equals 13 residues. V dropped 8 bases and J dropped 3; count of bases not matched to a gene: 2. This chain's CDR3 is CASRTGDNQPQHF. The CDR3 nucleotides read TGTGCCAGCCGGACAGGGGACAATCAGCCCCAGCATTTT.

The rearrangement links TRBV6-2 or TRBV6-3 to TRBJ2-7; D uncertain. Germline-derived CDR1 and CDR2 are MNHEY and SVGEGT. This CDR3 region has 15 residues. V lost 7 bases and J lost 2, with 18 bases in between. The DNA for the CDR3 is TGTGCCAGCACCCCAGAACACCACCCTCCCTACGAGCAGTACTTC. Residues: CASTPEHHPPYEQYF.

The V call is TRBV11-3, the J call TRBJ2-1, with 7 bases fitting TRBD1. After removal of 6 bases from V and 6 bases from J, the junction contained 8 bases not matched to a gene. The CDR3 has 14 amino acids. In germline, CDR1 is SGHNT, CDR2 YENEEA. Here the CDR3 reads CASSITGASNEQFF. DNA of the CDR3: TGTGCCAGCAGTATAACAGGGGCCTCCAATGAGCAGTTCTTC.

The rearrangement uses TRBV28 and TRBJ2-7, with 8 bases that match TRBD1. V dropped 6 bases and J dropped 2; count of bases not matched to a gene: 6. This CDR3 is 14 amino acids long. Germline CDR1 and CDR2: MDHEN and SYDVKM. CDR3: CASSRQGLAYEQYF. Written as DNA, the CDR3 is TGTGCCAGCAGCCGACAGGGGTTGGCCTACGAGCAGTACTTC.

This rearrangement joins TRBV27 to TRBJ2-7, with D possibly matching TRBD1 (5 bases). CDR1 is MNHEY and CDR2 is SMNVEV in the germline V gene (reference sequence). V was shortened by 3 bases and J by 4 bases, with 13 bases between the two germline ends. This CDR3 has 14 amino acids. For the CDR3, the DNA is TGTGCCAGCAGTTTTCGACCGGACACTTACGAGCAGTACTTC. This translates into CASSFRPDTYEQYF.

This chain joins TRBV5-6 and TRBJ1-5, with D possibly being TRBD1 (5 bases). Germline V CDR1 and CDR2: SGHDT, YYEEEE. The CDR3 is 14 residues long. Trimming cost V 3 bases and J 7 bases, with 14 bases left between them. The CDR3 DNA follows: TGTGCCAGCAGCTCGGGACCGGGGGTACAGCCCCAGCATTTT. This encodes CASSSGPGVQPQHF.

The J gene is TRBJ1-2, the V gene TRBV5-5; D is perhaps TRBD1 (5 bases). This CDR3 spans 15 amino acids. CDR1 is SGHKS and CDR2 is YYEKEE in the germline V gene (reference sequence). Trimming removed 1 base from V and 4 bases from J, with 14 bases in between. The CDR3 loop is CASSLTGQALYGYTF. The CDR3 DNA follows: TGTGCCAGCAGCTTGACAGGTCAGGCCCTCTATGGCTACACCTTC.

V usage is TRBV10-3 and J usage is TRBJ1-3; no definite D call. The germline CDR1 and CDR2 sequences are ENHRY and SYGVKD. Trimming removed 3 bases from V and 0 bases from J, with 9 bases in between. The CDR3 consists of 15 residues. The CDR3 spells CAISDDGSSGNTIYF. CDR3 DNA sequence: TGTGCCATCAGTGACGACGGGAGCTCTGGAAACACCATATATTTT.

This chain's CDR3 is CASSWGHRVTEAFF. The CDR3 DNA reads TGTGCCAGCAGCTGGGGACACCGGGTTACTGAAGCTTTCTTT. V and J are TRBV11-2 and TRBJ1-1; D is possibly TRBD1 (6 bases). Germline V gene data show CDR1 as SGHAT and CDR2 as FQNNGV. The CDR3 spans 14 residues. The V end was cut by 4 bases, the J end by 5 bases, with 14 bases between.

The V call is TRBV27, the J call TRBJ2-1; 7 nucleotides align to TRBD2. The CDR3 consists of 16 residues. V dropped 7 bases and J dropped 8; count of bases not matched to a gene: 17. Germline CDR1 is MNHEY and CDR2 is SMNVEV (reference sequence). The CDR3 DNA sequence: TGTGCCAGCACCCCCCCTGGTAGCGGGCTTAACCATGAGCAGTTCTTC. Residues: CASTPPGSGLNHEQFF.